This T cell receptor beta chain was identified during a study of blood T cell repertoires in COVID-19. About the study: COVID-19 samples from acute and convalescent phases originated in the United States, Italy and Spain. Sources were T cells, B-cell-depleted T cells, or PBMCs; the material itself was cDNA or gDNA.

The table came from immunoSEQ multiplex PCR; TCRdb's copy has only in-frame clones and leaves some out. The sample yields 27,000 or so clones, about four fifths seen once. The CDR3 runs to 15 residues. Germline CDR1 is WNHNN and CDR2 is SYGVQD (reference sequence). Trimming took 4 bases from V and 6 from J; bases not matched to a gene: 3. V and J are TRBV10-1 and TRBJ2-2; 12 bases are a match to TRBD2. What was sequenced was peripheral blood. The TCR originated in a man between 70 and 80 years old with acute or convalescent COVID-19. The CDR3 sequence is CASSASGGAAGELFF. The CDR3, as DNA: TGCGCCAGCAGTGCTAGCGGGGGGGCCGCCGGGGAGCTGTTTTTT.